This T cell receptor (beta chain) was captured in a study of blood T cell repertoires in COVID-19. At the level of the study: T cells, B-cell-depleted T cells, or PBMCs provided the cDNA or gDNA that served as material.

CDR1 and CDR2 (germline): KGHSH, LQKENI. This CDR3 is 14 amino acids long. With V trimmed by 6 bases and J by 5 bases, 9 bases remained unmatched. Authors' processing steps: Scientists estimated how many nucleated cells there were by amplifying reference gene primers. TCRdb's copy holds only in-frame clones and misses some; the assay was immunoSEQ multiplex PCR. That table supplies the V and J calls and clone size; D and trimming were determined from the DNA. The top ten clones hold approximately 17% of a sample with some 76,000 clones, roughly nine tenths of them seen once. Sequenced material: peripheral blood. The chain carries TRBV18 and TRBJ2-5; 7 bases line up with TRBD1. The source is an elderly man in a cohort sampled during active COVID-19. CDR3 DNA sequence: TGTGCCAGCTCGAGCCAGGGGGTACGGGAGACCCAGTACTTC. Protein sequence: CASSSQGVRETQYF.